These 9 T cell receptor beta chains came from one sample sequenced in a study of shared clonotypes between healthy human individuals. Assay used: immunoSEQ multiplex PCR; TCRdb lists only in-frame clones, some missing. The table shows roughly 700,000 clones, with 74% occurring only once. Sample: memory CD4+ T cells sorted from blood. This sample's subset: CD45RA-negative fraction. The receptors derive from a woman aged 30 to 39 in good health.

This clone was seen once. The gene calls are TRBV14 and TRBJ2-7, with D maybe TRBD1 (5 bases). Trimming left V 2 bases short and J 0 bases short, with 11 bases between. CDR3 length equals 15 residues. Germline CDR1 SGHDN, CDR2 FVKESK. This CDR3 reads CASSQQRGSSYEQYF. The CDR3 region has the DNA TGTGCCAGCAGCCAACAAAGGGGATCCTCCTACGAGCAGTACTTC.

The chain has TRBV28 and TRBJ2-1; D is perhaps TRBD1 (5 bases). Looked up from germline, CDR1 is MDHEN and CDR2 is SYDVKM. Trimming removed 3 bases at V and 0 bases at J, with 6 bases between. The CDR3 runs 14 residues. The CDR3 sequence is CASSFTGSYNEQFF. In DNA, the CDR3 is TGTGCCAGCAGTTTCACAGGCTCCTACAATGAGCAGTTCTTC.

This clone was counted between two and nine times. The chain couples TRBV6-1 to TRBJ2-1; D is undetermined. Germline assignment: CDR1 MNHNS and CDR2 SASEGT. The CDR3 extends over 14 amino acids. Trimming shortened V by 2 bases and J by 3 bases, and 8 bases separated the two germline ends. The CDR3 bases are TGTGCCAGCAGTGAACGCTCGGTCTACAATGAGCAGTTCTTC. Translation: CASSERSVYNEQFF.

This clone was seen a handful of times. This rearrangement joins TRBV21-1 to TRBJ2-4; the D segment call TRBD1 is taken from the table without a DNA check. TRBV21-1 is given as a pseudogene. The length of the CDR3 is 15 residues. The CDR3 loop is CASSKDDRGRNIQYF. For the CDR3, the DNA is TGTGCCAGCAGCAAAGACGATAGGGGGCGGAACATTCAGTACTTC.

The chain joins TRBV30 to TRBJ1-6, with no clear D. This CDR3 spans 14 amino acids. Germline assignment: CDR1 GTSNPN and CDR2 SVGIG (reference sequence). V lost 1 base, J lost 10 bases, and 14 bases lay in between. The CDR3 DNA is TGTGCCTGGAGTGAAAGGGCGTCAAGGTCACCCCTCCACTTT. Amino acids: CAWSERASRSPLHF.

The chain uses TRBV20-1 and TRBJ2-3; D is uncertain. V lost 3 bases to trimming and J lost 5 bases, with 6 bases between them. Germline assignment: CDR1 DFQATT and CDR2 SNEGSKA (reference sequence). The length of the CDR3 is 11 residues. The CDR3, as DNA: TGCAGTGCTAGGAGTCGAGATACGCAGTATTTT. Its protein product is CSARSRDTQYF.

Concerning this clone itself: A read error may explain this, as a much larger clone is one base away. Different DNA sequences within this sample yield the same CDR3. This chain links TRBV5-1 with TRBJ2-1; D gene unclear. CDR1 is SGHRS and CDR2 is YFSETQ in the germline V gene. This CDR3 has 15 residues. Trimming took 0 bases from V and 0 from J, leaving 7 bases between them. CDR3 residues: CASSLDLSSYNEQFF. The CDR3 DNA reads TGCGCCAGCAGCTTGGATCTGAGCTCCTACAATGAGCAGTTCTTC. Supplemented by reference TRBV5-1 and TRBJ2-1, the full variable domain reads KAGVTQTPRYLIKTRGQQVTLSCSPISGHRSVSWYQQTPGQGLQFLFEYFSETQRNKGNFPGRFSGRQFSNSRSEMNVSTLELGDSALYLCASSLDLSSYNEQFFGPGTRLTVL.

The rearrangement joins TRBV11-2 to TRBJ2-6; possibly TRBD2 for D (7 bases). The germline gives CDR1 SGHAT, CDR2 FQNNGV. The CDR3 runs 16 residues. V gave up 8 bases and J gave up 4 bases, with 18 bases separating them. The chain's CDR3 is CASGQGGVLGANVLTF. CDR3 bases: TGTGCCAGCGGGCAAGGGGGGGTCTTAGGGGCCAACGTCCTGACTTTC.

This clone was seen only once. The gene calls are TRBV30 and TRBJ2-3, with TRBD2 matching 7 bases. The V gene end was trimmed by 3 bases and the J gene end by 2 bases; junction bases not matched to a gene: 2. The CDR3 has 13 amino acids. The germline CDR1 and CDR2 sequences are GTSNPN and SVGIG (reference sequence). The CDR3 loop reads CAWRSGITDTQYF. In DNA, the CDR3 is TGTGCCTGGAGGAGCGGGATCACAGATACGCAGTATTTT.